Each of the 11 T cell receptor beta chains below was sequenced from the same sample in a study of beta chain features in type 1 diabetes. Investigators reverse transcribed all isolated RNA, so they sequenced expressed TCRB transcripts. Profiling relied on immunoSEQ multiplex PCR, and the TCRdb table lists in-frame clones only, not all of them. The sample consists of about 130,000 clones, nearly 9.5% of them appearing once. Specimen: central memory CD4+ T cells from blood. The receptor source for this set is a man aged 18 to 35 in good health.

The genes are TRBV4-3 and TRBJ1-4; possible D gene TRBD1, 5 bases. The germline V gene encodes CDR1 LGHNA and CDR2 YSLEER. V was pared by 2 bases and J by 8 bases, with 18 bases between. This CDR3 region has 16 residues. DNA for the CDR3: TGCGCCAGCAGCCAAAATGCTGGGGGGGTGGAGGAAAAACTGTTTTTT. Protein sequence: CASSQNAGGVEEKLFF.

This clone has more than one count but fewer than ten. The genes are TRBV2 and TRBJ2-4, with D possibly being TRBD1 (5 bases). CDR3 length equals 15 residues. V lost 8 bases and J lost 0, with 14 bases in between. Germline V lookup: CDR1 SNHLY, CDR2 FYNNEI. The CDR3 DNA sequence: TGTGCCAGCGGTTCGACAGCTATAGCCAAAAACATTCAGTACTTC. This translates into CASGSTAIAKNIQYF.

This clone was seen ten or more times. The CDR3 reads CASGPGQGVSNEQFF. CDR3 coding DNA: TGTGCTAGTGGTCCCGGACAGGGTGTCAGCAATGAGCAGTTCTTC. J is TRBJ2-1 and V is TRBV12-5; 8 nucleotides line up with TRBD1. Germline V CDR1 and CDR2: LGHNT, FRNRAP. The CDR3 length is 15 residues. Trimming cost V 5 bases and J 6 bases; bases outside gene matches: 9.

This clone was observed a few times. The chain carries TRBV7-9 and TRBJ1-2; D is undetermined. The V end lost 0 bases, the J end lost 5 bases, and 13 bases lay between the germline ends. The CDR3 spans 15 residues. The germline V gene encodes CDR1 SEHNR and CDR2 FQNEAQ (reference sequence). In DNA form, the CDR3 reads TGTGCCAGCAGCTTAGCGATCGGGTTTGGTTATGGCTACACCTTC. This sequence encodes CASSLAIGFGYGYTF.

This clone was detected only a few times. V and J are TRBV11-2 and TRBJ1-1; 7 positions match TRBD1. The CDR3 covers 14 residues. After removal of 7 bases from V and 5 bases from J, the junction contained 10 bases not matched to a gene. Germline V CDR1 and CDR2: SGHAT, FQNNGV. Here the CDR3 DNA reads TGTGCCAGCATCTTTAACAGGGGTGGGACTGAAGCTTTCTTT. Amino acids: CASIFNRGGTEAFF.

A few counts support this clone. The chain has TRBV7-2 and TRBJ2-3; D unclear. Looked up from germline, CDR1 is SGHTA and CDR2 is FQGNSA. The CDR3 has 12 residues. V lost 2 bases, J lost 2 bases, and 2 bases lay in between. CDR3 DNA sequence: TGTGCCAGCAGCTTACTCACAGATACGCAGTATTTT. It specifies CASSLLTDTQYF.

For this clone: The sample holds other DNA sequences that translate to the same CDR3. The V gene is TRBV7-6, the J gene TRBJ1-4; the D gene is possibly TRBD1 (6 bases). The CDR3 totals 14 residues. Between the trimmed V and J ends, which lost 5 bases and 5 bases, there was a span of 12 bases. The germline V gene has CDR1 SGHVS and CDR2 FNYEAQ. The CDR3 loop reads CASSPGQTNEKLFF. CDR3 in DNA: TGTGCCAGCAGCCCGGGACAAACCAATGAAAAACTGTTTTTT. Combining the CDR3 with reference TRBV7-6 and TRBJ1-4 gives the whole variable domain GAGVSQSPRYKVTKRGQDVALRCDPISGHVSLYWYRQALGQGPEFLTYFNYEAQQDKSGLPNDRFSAERPEGSISTLTIQRTEQRDSAMYRCASSPGQTNEKLFFGSGTQLSVL.

This clone turned up a few times. The chain couples TRBV19 to TRBJ2-5, with 8 bases that match TRBD1. Germline CDR1 is LNHDA and CDR2 is SQIVND (reference sequence). This CDR3 has 12 residues. J lost 4 bases, V lost 9 bases, and 4 bases had no gene match. CDR3 region: CASSRGLETQYF. CDR3 in DNA: TGTGCCAGCTCCAGGGGGCTAGAGACCCAGTACTTC.

This clone turned up a few times. The chain has TRBV29-1 and TRBJ2-5; the D is unclear. The CDR3 has 14 residues. Trimming removed 2 bases at V and 1 base at J, with 11 bases between. Looked up from germline, CDR1 is SQVTM and CDR2 is ANQGSEA. This CDR3 is CSVERGTAQETQYF. The CDR3, as DNA: TGCAGCGTTGAAAGAGGAACCGCCCAAGAGACCCAGTACTTC.

CDR3 coding DNA: TGTGCCAGCAGCCCAAGTTCAGGGGGGATTGGTGAAAAACTGTTTTTT. This translates into CASSPSSGGIGEKLFF. The rearrangement links TRBV7-2 to TRBJ1-4; 7 positions match TRBD1. The CDR3 covers 16 residues. Germline CDR1 SGHTA, CDR2 FQGNSA. V was clipped by 5 bases and J by 7 bases; unmatched bases: 13.

This clone was seen only a few times. The chain couples TRBV5-1 to TRBJ1-5; no definite D call. Germline values: CDR1 SGHRS, CDR2 YFSETQ. The CDR3 runs to 13 residues. Trimming took off 0 bases at V and 5 bases at J, with 6 bases between the two ends. The CDR3 is CASSLASDQPQHF. The CDR3 DNA reads TGCGCCAGCAGCTTGGCCTCGGATCAGCCCCAGCATTTT.